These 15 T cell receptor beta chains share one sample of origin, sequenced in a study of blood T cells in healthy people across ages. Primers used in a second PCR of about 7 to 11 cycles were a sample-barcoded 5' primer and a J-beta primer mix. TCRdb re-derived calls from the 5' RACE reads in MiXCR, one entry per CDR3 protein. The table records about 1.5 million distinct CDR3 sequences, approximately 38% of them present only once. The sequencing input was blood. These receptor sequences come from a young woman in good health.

DNA of the CDR3: TGTGCCAGCAGCGCCCGAGCACCACCCCTATACGAGCAGTACTTC. The encoded protein is CASSARAPPLYEQYF. V usage is TRBV21-1 and J usage is TRBJ2-7; the table's D call, TRBD1, was not checked against the DNA. TRBV21-1 is tagged as a pseudogene. The length of the CDR3 is 15 residues.

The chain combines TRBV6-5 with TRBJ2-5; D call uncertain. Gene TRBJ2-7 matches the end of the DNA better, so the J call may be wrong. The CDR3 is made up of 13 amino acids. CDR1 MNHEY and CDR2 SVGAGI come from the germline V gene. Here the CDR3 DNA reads TGTGCCAGCAGTTACTCGGATCGGACCGAGCAGTACTTC. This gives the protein CASSYSDRTEQYF.

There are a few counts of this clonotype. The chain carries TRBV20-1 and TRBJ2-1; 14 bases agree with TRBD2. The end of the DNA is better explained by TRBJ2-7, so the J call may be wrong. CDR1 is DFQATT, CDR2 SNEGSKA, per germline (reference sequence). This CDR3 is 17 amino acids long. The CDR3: CSARDLGLAGAYNEQYF. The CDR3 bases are TGCAGTGCTAGAGATCTGGGACTAGCGGGAGCTTACAATGAGCAGTACTTC.

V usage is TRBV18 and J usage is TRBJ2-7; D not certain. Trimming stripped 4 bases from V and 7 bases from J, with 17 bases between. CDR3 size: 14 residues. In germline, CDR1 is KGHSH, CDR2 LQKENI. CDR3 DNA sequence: TGTGCCAGCTCACGATGGCCCAAAGAGATTGAGCAGTACTTC. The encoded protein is CASSRWPKEIEQYF.

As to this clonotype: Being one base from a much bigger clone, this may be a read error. The CDR3 loop is CSVEVTVGEQFF. CDR3 nucleotide sequence: TGCAGCGTAGAAGTAACGGTGGGTGAGCAGTTCTTC. The chain combines TRBV29-1 with TRBJ2-1; D gene ambiguous. Germline loops: CDR1 SQVTM, CDR2 ANQGSEA. This CDR3 region has 12 residues.

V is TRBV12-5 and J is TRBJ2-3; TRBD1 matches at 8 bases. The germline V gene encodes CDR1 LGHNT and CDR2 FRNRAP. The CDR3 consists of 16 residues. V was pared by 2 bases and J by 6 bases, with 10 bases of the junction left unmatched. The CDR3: CASGLPGQGREDTQYF. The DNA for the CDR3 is TGTGCTAGTGGTTTGCCAGGACAGGGACGGGAGGATACGCAGTATTTT. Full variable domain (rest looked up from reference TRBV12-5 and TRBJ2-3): DARVTQTPRHKVTEMGQEVTMRCQPILGHNTVFWYRQTMMQGLELLAYFRNRAPLDDSGMPKDRFSAEMPDATLATLKIQPSEPRDSAVYFCASGLPGQGREDTQYFGPGTRLTVL.

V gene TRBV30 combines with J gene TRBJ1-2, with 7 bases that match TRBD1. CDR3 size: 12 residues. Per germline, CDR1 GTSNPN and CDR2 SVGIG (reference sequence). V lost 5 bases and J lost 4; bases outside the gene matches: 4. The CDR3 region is CAWDRVGYGYTF. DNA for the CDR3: TGTGCCTGGGACAGGGTCGGCTATGGCTACACCTTC.

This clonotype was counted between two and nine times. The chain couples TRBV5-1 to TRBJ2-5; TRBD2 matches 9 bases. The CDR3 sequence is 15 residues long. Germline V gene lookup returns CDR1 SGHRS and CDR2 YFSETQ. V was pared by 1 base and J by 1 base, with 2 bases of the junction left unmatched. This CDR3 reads CASSLQTSGQETQYF. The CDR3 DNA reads TGCGCCAGCAGCTTGCAGACTAGCGGCCAAGAGACCCAGTACTTC.

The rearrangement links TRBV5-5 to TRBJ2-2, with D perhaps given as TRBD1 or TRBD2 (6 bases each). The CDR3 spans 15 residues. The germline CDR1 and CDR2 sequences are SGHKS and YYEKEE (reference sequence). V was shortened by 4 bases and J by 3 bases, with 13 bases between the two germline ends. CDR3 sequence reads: CASSLRGLDTGELFF. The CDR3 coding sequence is TGTGCCAGCAGCCTCCGGGGGCTGGACACCGGGGAGCTGTTTTTT.

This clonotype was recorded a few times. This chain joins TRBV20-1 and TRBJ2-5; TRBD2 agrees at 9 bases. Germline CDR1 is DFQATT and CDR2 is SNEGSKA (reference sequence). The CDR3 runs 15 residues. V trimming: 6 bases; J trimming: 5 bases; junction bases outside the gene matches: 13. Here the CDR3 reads CSAPPGLAFSETQYF. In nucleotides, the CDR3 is TGCAGTGCACCACCGGGACTAGCCTTTTCGGAGACCCAGTACTTC.

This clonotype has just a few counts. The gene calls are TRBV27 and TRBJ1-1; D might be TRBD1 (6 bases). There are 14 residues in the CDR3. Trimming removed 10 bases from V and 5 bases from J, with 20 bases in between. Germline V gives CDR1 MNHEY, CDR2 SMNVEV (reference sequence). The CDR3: CATKAAGASTEAFF. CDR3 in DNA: TGTGCCACCAAAGCTGCGGGGGCAAGTACTGAAGCTTTCTTT.

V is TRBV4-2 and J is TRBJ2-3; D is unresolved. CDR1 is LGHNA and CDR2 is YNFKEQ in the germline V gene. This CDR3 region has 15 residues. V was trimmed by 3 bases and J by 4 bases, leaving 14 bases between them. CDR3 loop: CASSQDQLGADTQYF. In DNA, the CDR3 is TGTGCCAGCAGCCAGGATCAGCTAGGCGCAGATACGCAGTATTTT.

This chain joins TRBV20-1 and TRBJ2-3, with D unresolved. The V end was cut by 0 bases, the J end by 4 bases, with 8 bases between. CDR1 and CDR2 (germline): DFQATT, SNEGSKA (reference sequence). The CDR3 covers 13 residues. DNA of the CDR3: TGCAGTGCTAGAGATCCTCGTGCAGATACGCAGTATTTT. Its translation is CSARDPRADTQYF.

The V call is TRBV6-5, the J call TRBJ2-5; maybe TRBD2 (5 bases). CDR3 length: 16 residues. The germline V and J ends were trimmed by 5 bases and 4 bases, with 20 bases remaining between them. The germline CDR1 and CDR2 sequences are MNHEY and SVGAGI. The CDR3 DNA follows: TGTGCCAGCAGTCTCACTAGGATGCTTAGAGTAGAGACCCAGTACTTC. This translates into CASSLTRMLRVETQYF.

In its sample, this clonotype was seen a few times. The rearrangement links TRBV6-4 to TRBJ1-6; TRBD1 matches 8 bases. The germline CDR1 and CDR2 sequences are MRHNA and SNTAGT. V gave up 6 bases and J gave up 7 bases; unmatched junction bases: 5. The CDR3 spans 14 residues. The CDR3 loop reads CASSQDRVNSPLHF. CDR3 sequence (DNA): TGTGCCAGCAGCCAGGACAGGGTAAATTCACCCCTCCACTTT.